What follows are 14 T cell receptor beta chains derived from one specimen sequenced in a study of T cells in Graves' hyperthyroidism and ophthalmopathy. Amplification yielded TCR beta CDR3 regions, with RNA transcripts as the source. HTBI primers were employed in a first-round RT-PCR of the TCR CDR3. MiXCR, applied by TCRdb to the multiplex PCR reads, yields one record per CDR3 protein. This table has 500,000 to 800,000 distinct CDR3 sequences, roughly 15% appearing once. The sequencing sample was made of blood. Source of these receptors: a woman between 45 and 60 years old with Graves' ophthalmopathy.

This clonotype was counted at least ten times. The V gene is TRBV20-1, the J gene TRBJ2-3; D tentatively reads TRBD1 or TRBD2 (6 bases each). Germline values: CDR1 DFQATT, CDR2 SNEGSKA (reference sequence). V gave up 0 bases and J gave up 3 bases, with 13 bases separating them. The length of the CDR3 is 15 residues. The CDR3 DNA follows: TGCAGTGCTAGAGATCTAGGAGGGGGAACAGATACGCAGTATTTT. Translated, it gives CSARDLGGGTDTQYF.

In this sample, this clonotype turned up many times. This chain connects TRBV7-9 to TRBJ1-6; no clear D. Trimming removed 1 base at V and 2 bases at J, with 9 bases between. Germline assignment: CDR1 SEHNR and CDR2 FQNEAQ (reference sequence). The length of the CDR3 is 16 residues. DNA for the CDR3: TGTGCCAGCAGCTTAGGCCCTCGAGCCTATAATTCACCCCTCCACTTT. Encoded protein: CASSLGPRAYNSPLHF.

The sample holds many counts of this clonotype. CDR3 region: CAWSSLEAEQYF. Written as DNA, the CDR3 is TGTGCCTGGAGTTCCCTAGAAGCCGAGCAGTACTTC. The chain joins TRBV30 to TRBJ2-7; D is unresolved. The CDR3 extends over 12 amino acids. V lost 2 bases to trimming and J lost 6 bases, with 11 bases between them. Germline loops: CDR1 GTSNPN, CDR2 SVGIG (reference sequence).

This clonotype was seen repeatedly, ten times or more. The chain couples TRBV28 to TRBJ2-6; D not resolved. This CDR3 contains 17 residues. Per germline, CDR1 MDHEN and CDR2 SYDVKM. V was pared by 3 bases and J by 0 bases, with 12 bases between. The CDR3 sequence: CASSLSPGYSGANVLTF. CDR3 bases: TGTGCCAGCAGTTTGTCGCCGGGCTACTCTGGGGCCAACGTCCTGACTTTC.

The sample holds many counts of this clonotype. The genes are TRBV30 and TRBJ2-1; a weak D match, TRBD2 (7 bases). The V gene's germline CDR1 is GTSNPN and CDR2 SVGIG (reference sequence). The CDR3 has 13 amino acids. V was pared by 8 bases and J by 5 bases, with 16 bases between. In DNA form, the CDR3 reads TGTGCCCAAAGGGGGGGAGGAGACAATGAGCAGTTCTTC. Translation gives CAQRGGGDNEQFF.

The sample holds many counts of this clonotype. J is TRBJ2-1 and V is TRBV12-3 or TRBV12-4, with 8 bases that match TRBD2. V was clipped by 6 bases and J by 6 bases; unmatched bases: 7. The CDR3 has 14 residues. This chain's CDR3 is CASRNIGTSNEQFF. Here the CDR3 DNA reads TGTGCCAGCAGGAACATAGGGACTAGCAATGAGCAGTTCTTC.

Many counts were recorded for this clonotype. The chain couples TRBV28 to TRBJ1-1, with TRBD1 matching over 10 bases. The germline V gene encodes CDR1 MDHEN and CDR2 SYDVKM. This CDR3 comprises 18 residues. V trimming: 5 bases; J trimming: 1 base; junction bases outside the gene matches: 13. The CDR3 DNA is TGTGCCAGCAGTCAACCCCCCGGGACAGGGGTATCGAACACTGAAGCTTTCTTT. Translation gives CASSQPPGTGVSNTEAFF. Based on the CDR3 plus reference TRBV28 and TRBJ1-1, the full variable domain is DVKVTQSSRYLVKRTGEKVFLECVQDMDHENMFWYRQDPGLGLRLIYFSYDVKMKEKGDIPEGYSVSREKKERFSLILESASTNQTSMYLCASSQPPGTGVSNTEAFFGQGTRLTVV.

This clonotype has a handful of counts. The chain joins TRBV27 to TRBJ2-1, with D possibly being TRBD2 (6 bases). V lost 5 bases and J lost 9, with 17 bases in between. Germline V gives CDR1 MNHEY, CDR2 SMNVEV (reference sequence). This CDR3 comprises 14 residues. The CDR3 sequence is CASSAGLGFGEQFF. The CDR3 DNA sequence: TGTGCCAGCAGTGCGGGACTTGGGTTTGGTGAGCAGTTCTTC.

This clonotype was counted at least ten times. The chain employs TRBV12-3 or TRBV12-4 and TRBJ2-1, with 11 bases lining up with TRBD1. J was trimmed by 5 bases and V by 6 bases; bases with no gene match: 3. The CDR3 length is 14 residues. Here the CDR3 DNA reads TGTGCCAGCAGGGGGACAGGGGGACACAATGAGCAGTTCTTC. Translation gives CASRGTGGHNEQFF.

This clonotype has ten or more counts. The chain carries TRBV20-1 and TRBJ2-5; D perhaps matches TRBD1 (6 bases). The CDR3 consists of 14 residues. Germline V gene lookup returns CDR1 DFQATT and CDR2 SNEGSKA (reference sequence). V gave up 6 bases and J gave up 1 base, with 15 bases separating them. The CDR3 coding sequence is TGCAGTGCCTCAGGGGATGGGGGCCAAGAGACCCAGTACTTC. The encoded protein is CSASGDGGQETQYF.

At least ten counts were recorded for this clonotype. The chain combines TRBV7-9 with TRBJ2-1; D is undetermined. This CDR3 spans 12 amino acids. With 1 base removed from V and 9 bases from J, the gap between germline ends came to 7 bases. CDR1 and CDR2 (germline): SEHNR, FQNEAQ (reference sequence). Written as DNA, the CDR3 is TGTGCCAGCAGCTTAGAAAGTGGTGAGCAGTTCTTC. This translates into CASSLESGEQFF.

This clonotype was detected ten times or more. This rearrangement joins TRBV12-3 or TRBV12-4 to TRBJ2-7; 13 bases are a match to TRBD2. Trimming removed 6 bases from V and 3 bases from J; junction bases left unmatched: 5. The CDR3 covers 15 residues. Here the CDR3 reads CASRTGLAGDYEQYF. The CDR3 DNA sequence: TGTGCCAGCAGGACTGGACTAGCGGGAGACTACGAGCAGTACTTC.

This clonotype has at least ten counts. This CDR3 reads CASSQALPSTDTQYF. As DNA, the CDR3 is TGCGCCAGCAGCCAAGCCCTCCCTAGCACAGATACGCAGTATTTT. The chain combines TRBV4-3 with TRBJ2-3; D gene unclear. V shed 1 base and J shed 0 bases, with 8 bases lying between them. Looked up from germline, CDR1 is LGHNA and CDR2 is YSLEER. The CDR3 spans 15 residues.

This clonotype showed up many times. The chain's CDR3 is CASSERGETQYF. CDR3 coding DNA: TGTGCCAGCTCAGAGAGGGGAGAGACCCAGTACTTC. This chain uses TRBV18 with TRBJ2-5; D tentatively reads TRBD1 or TRBD2 (5 bases each). Germline V gene data show CDR1 as KGHSH and CDR2 as LQKENI. The CDR3 is 12 amino acids. The V end lost 5 bases, the J end lost 4 bases, and 8 bases lay between the germline ends.